The source of this TCR beta chain is a study of T cell changes during pregnancy in multiple sclerosis. Generated by immunoSEQ multiplex PCR, the TCRdb table keeps only in-frame clones and is missing some. The sample consists of 99,000 or so clones, 93% of them appearing once. The germline V gene encodes CDR1 LGHNA and CDR2 YNFKEQ. V was clipped by 0 bases and J by 4 bases; unmatched bases: 4. This CDR3 spans 16 amino acids. The sequencing used peripheral blood, collected after pregnancy. The clonotype comes from a female donor with multiple sclerosis, enrolled in a pregnancy study. V gene TRBV4-2 combines with J gene TRBJ2-1, with 9 nucleotides matching TRBD2. This CDR3 reads CASSQDGTSSYNEQFF. The DNA for the CDR3 is TGTGCCAGCAGCCAAGACGGGACTAGCAGTTACAATGAGCAGTTCTTC.